This T cell receptor (beta chain) originates from a study of beta chain features in type 1 diabetes. Study findings and constraints: Whether TCRB rearrangement is influenced by HLA type was left unresolved in this analysis.

On this clone itself: The antigen remains undetermined.

Germline CDR1 is ENHRY and CDR2 is SYGVKD. This CDR3 is built from 15 residues. With V trimmed by 6 bases and J by 4 bases, 5 bases remained unmatched. Investigators reverse transcribed all isolated RNA, so they sequenced expressed TCRB transcripts. The repertoire was sequenced with immunoSEQ multiplex PCR; TCRdb's copy has only in-frame clones and lacks some. The data hold under 450,000 clones, with around 14% observed a single time. Sequenced input: naive CD4+ T cells from blood. V and J are TRBV10-3 and TRBJ2-1, with 11 bases identical to TRBD2. The TCR sequence derives from a young man in good health. The CDR3 region is CAISTTSGIYNEQFF. The CDR3 coding sequence is TGTGCCATCAGCACGACTAGCGGGATATACAATGAGCAGTTCTTC.